The source of this T cell receptor (beta chain) is a study of T-cell memory formation after mild COVID-19 (dated by TCRdb to about 2021). For context, the study as a whole: TCR sequence clusters from the two donors were found to be largely donor specific. T-cell clones expanding and contracting after mild COVID-19 in a couple of donors were tracked by longitudinal TCRalpha and TCRbeta repertoire sequencing. The cohort comprised two young, previously healthy adult volunteers, one female and one male.

CDR1 LNHNV and CDR2 YYDKDF were looked up in the germline V gene (reference sequence). The CDR3 covers 18 residues, taking in both the cysteine and the phenylalanine. The kept DNA is CDR3 alone, 54 bases in frame from the first base. Relative to germline, V is 4 bases shorter and J is 8 bases shorter, with 27 bases between their ends. Ficoll-Paque density gradient centrifugation was the method used to isolate PBMCs. Summary of the overall study and its limitations: Contracting CD4+ clones appeared mostly in the CM and EM memory subsets, whereas CD8+ clones were enriched in EMRA. Clones contracting from day 15 to 85 had balanced CD4/CD8 phenotypes, while a second wave expanding from day 15 to 37 was biased towards CD4+. Some responding clones were detected in pre-infection memory, suggesting pre-existing cross-reactive memory T cells joined the SARS-CoV-2 response. The study included only a couple of mild cases, and larger cohorts that include severe cases with pre-infection samples were judged to be necessary. The second-wave clones that peaked on day 37 were not confirmed to be SARS-CoV-2 specific.

This sample was sequenced with an Illumina NovaSeq 6000. cDNA libraries for TCRalpha and TCRbeta were prepared by 5'RACE using constant-segment primers, with sample barcodes and unique molecular identifiers added. Trizol reagent was used to extract RNA from every sample. Library amplification was performed in two PCR steps, and a second sample barcode and Illumina TruSeq adapters were introduced in the second step. The libraries were sequenced on an Illumina NovaSeq using 2 x 150 bp paired-end reads. In the authors' own workflow: With migec v1.2.7, reads were demultiplexed and then collapsed into UMI-guided consensus sequences. With mixcr v2.1.11, UMI consensuses were aligned to TRA and TRB V and J templates and assembled into clonotypes. A clonotype was counted as expanded or contracted only when both edgeR and NoisET called the clonotype significant, with the noise models trained on biological replicates. edgeR calls used a false discovery rate-adjusted p below 0.01 and a log2 fold-change threshold of 1. As an exploratory analysis of dynamics, max-normalized trajectories of the 1000 most abundant clonotypes were examined with PCA combined with hierarchical clustering. The CD4 or CD8 phenotype of responding clones was assigned using the separately sequenced CD4+ and CD8+ repertoires. TCRdb reran the public reads through fastp at Q25 and MiXCR, keeping productive beta chains. Duplicate CDR3 protein sequences are folded into a single record with the most common DNA and genes. It is TCRdb's table, rather than the study itself, that gives the V and J calls and clone size. This sample holds under 600,000 distinct CDR3 sequences; less than 25% were observed only once. The top ten clones comprise approximately 8% of the sample.

Turning to this clonotype: The specificity of this receptor is unknown. Qualities for individual bases were not recorded, and no much larger clone is one base off.

In this chain, TRBV15 is recombined with TRBJ2-1; the D gene is tentatively TRBD1 or TRBD2, each matching 5 bases. The sequencing sample was made of PBMCs or a T cell subset sorted from them (not recorded which). The source is an adult woman who had mild COVID-19 (a few samples of this study predate the infection). The sample titles of this study are shuffled in the database, so cell type and time point are left out; the donor was told from shared clones. In nucleotide form, the sequence is TGTGCCACCAGCACGCTTGGGAGAGGGCAGGGTGTGTTAGATGAGCAGTTCTTC. Its translation is CATSTLGRGQGVLDEQFF. The full variable domain, completed from the reference TRBV15 and TRBJ2-1 proteins outside the CDR3, reads DAMVIQNPRYQVTQFGKPVTLSCSQTLNHNVMYWYQQKSSQAPKLLFHYYDKDFNNEADTPDNFQSRRPNTSFCFLDIRSPGLGDTAMYLCATSTLGRGQGVLDEQFFGPGTRLTVL.